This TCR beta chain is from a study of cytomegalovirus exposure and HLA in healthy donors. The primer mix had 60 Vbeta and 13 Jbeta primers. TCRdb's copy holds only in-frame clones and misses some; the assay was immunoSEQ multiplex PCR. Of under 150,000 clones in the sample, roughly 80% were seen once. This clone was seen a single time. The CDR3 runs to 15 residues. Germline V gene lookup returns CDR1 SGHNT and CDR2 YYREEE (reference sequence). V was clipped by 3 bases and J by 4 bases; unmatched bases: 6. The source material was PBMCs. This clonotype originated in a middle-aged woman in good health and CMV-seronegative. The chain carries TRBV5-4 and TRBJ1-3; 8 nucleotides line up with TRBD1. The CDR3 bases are TGTGCCAGCAGCTCCCGGACAGGGTCAGGAAACACCATATATTTT. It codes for CASSSRTGSGNTIYF.